Sequencing of this TCR beta chain was carried out in a study of Graves' ophthalmopathy and Graves' hyperthyroidism. Overall study context: At initial diagnosis, peripheral blood was obtained, and this preceded any treatment.

RNA transcripts were the template, and TCR beta CDR3 regions were amplified from them. Following a first-round RT-PCR that used HTBI primers, a second-round multiplex PCR was carried out. TCRdb re-derived calls from the multiplex PCR reads in MiXCR, one entry per CDR3 protein. The table has 200,000 to 300,000 distinct CDR3 sequences, around 50% seen once. The evidence that diagnosis relied on was clinical symptoms, serum thyroxine, TRAb, thyroid ultrasound and orbital computed tomography. This clonotype was found a few times. The CDR3 is 13 amino acids. V was shortened by 8 bases and J by 0 bases, with 14 bases between the two germline ends. Germline loops: CDR1 DFQATT, CDR2 SNEGSKA (reference sequence).

Input material: peripheral blood. This clonotype originated in an adult man with Graves' ophthalmopathy. The rearrangement joins TRBV20-1 to TRBJ2-7, with D perhaps matching TRBD2 (6 bases). CDR3 bases: TGCAGTCCCCGGGACTCGATCTCCTACGAGCAGTACTTC. Translated, it gives CSPRDSISYEQYF.